The 27 T cell receptor beta chains in this list originate from one sample, sequenced in a study of OX40 agonist ivuxolimab in advanced cancers. Produced via immunoSEQ multiplex PCR; TCRdb's table is partial and in-frame only. The sample includes about 16,000 clones, around nine tenths seen only once; the top ten take around 30%. The sequencing used CD4+ or CD8+ T cells sorted from blood, collected in a trial of the OX40 agonist ivuxolimab. These receptors were taken from an adult with an advanced solid tumor such as melanoma, head and neck, liver or kidney cancer.

The chain employs TRBV5-5 and TRBJ2-1, with TRBD2 matching over 9 bases. Germline V gene sequence: CDR1 SGHKS, CDR2 YYEKEE (reference sequence). Trimming took 1 base from V and 0 from J; bases not matched to a gene: 11. This CDR3 has 19 residues. The CDR3 is CASSLNLAGRVSSYNEQFF. CDR3 bases: TGTGCCAGCAGCTTGAACCTAGCGGGACGGGTCAGCTCCTACAATGAGCAGTTCTTC. Full variable domain (rest looked up from reference TRBV5-5 and TRBJ2-1): DAGVTQSPTHLIKTRGQQVTLRCSPISGHKSVSWYQQVLGQGPQFIFQYYEKEERGRGNFPDRFSARQFPNYSSELNVNALLLGDSALYLCASSLNLAGRVSSYNEQFFGPGTRLTVL.

CDR3: CASSFERDRNKYRYGYTF. CDR3 DNA sequence: TGTGCCAGCAGCTTCGAAAGGGACAGAAATAAGTATCGCTATGGCTACACCTTC. The chain uses TRBV7-9 and TRBJ1-2, with 7 bases fitting TRBD1. Trimming removed 3 bases from V and 4 bases from J; junction bases left unmatched: 17. This CDR3 is 18 amino acids long. Germline V gene lookup returns CDR1 SEHNR and CDR2 FQNEAQ (reference sequence).

The rearrangement uses TRBV7-6 and TRBJ1-4; 8 nucleotides align to TRBD1. Per germline, CDR1 SGHVS and CDR2 FNYEAQ. V lost 4 bases to trimming and J lost 0 bases; unmatched junction nucleotides: 4. The CDR3 contains 16 residues. The CDR3 DNA is TGTGCCAGCAGCTCACAGGGGGAGGCAACTAATGAAAAACTGTTTTTT. Protein product: CASSSQGEATNEKLFF.

Sample share makes this clone medium-sized. The chain carries TRBV2 and TRBJ2-7; tentatively, D is TRBD1 (5 bases). V was cut by 8 bases and J by 2 bases, with 16 bases left in between. From germline, CDR1 is SNHLY and CDR2 FYNNEI. This CDR3 is built from 14 residues. The CDR3 nucleotides are TGTGCCAGCGCTATGGGGCCGTTTACCTACGAGCAGTACTTC. As protein: CASAMGPFTYEQYF.

The CDR3 protein is CASSFGLAGTGEQYF. The CDR3 DNA reads as TGTGCCAGCAGTTTCGGTCTAGCAGGGACCGGGGAGCAGTACTTC. The chain joins TRBV6-5 to TRBJ2-7, with D tentatively TRBD1 or TRBD2 (5 bases each). Trimming shortened V by 4 bases and J by 7 bases, and 20 bases separated the two germline ends. The CDR3 is made up of 15 amino acids. Per the germline V gene, CDR1 is MNHEY and CDR2 is SVGAGI.

V usage is TRBV27 and J usage is TRBJ1-2, with D possibly TRBD1 on 6 matching bases. The CDR3 is made up of 14 amino acids. Trimming left V 4 bases short and J 0 bases short, with 9 bases between. The germline gives CDR1 MNHEY, CDR2 SMNVEV (reference sequence). Here the CDR3 reads CASSSQGPNYGYTF. The DNA for the CDR3 is TGTGCCAGCAGTTCACAGGGTCCTAACTATGGCTACACCTTC.

This chain uses TRBV27 with TRBJ1-5; D remains ambiguous. The ends were cut back, 5 bases at V and 4 bases at J, with 12 bases in the middle. The CDR3 consists of 14 residues. From germline, CDR1 is MNHEY and CDR2 SMNVEV (reference sequence). CDR3 sequence reads: CASSPSRANQPQHF. The CDR3, as DNA: TGTGCCAGCAGTCCTAGTCGGGCAAATCAGCCCCAGCATTTT.

The chain employs TRBV30 and TRBJ2-5; 9 bases are shared with TRBD1. This CDR3 contains 13 residues. Germline CDR1 is GTSNPN and CDR2 is SVGIG (reference sequence). With V trimmed by 3 bases and J by 3 bases, 2 bases remained unmatched. This chain's CDR3 is CAWRTGGEETQYF. The CDR3 nucleotides read TGTGCCTGGAGGACAGGGGGGGAAGAGACCCAGTACTTC.

J is TRBJ2-7 and V is TRBV25-1; TRBD2 agrees at 8 bases. J gave up 2 bases and V 1 base, and 7 bases lay outside the gene matches. CDR3 size: 16 residues. Germline V lookup: CDR1 MGHDK, CDR2 SYGVNS. CDR3 DNA: TGTGCCAGCAGTGAATCAGGGACTAGTGATACCTACGAGCAGTACTTC. It specifies CASSESGTSDTYEQYF.

This chain uses TRBV5-6 with TRBJ1-1, with a tentative D call TRBD1 (5 bases). The CDR3 totals 15 residues. Trimming removed 0 bases at V and 4 bases at J, with 13 bases between. Germline V gene sequence: CDR1 SGHDT, CDR2 YYEEEE. DNA of the CDR3: TGTGCCAGCAGCTTGGCAGCAAGCAGGGCCACTGAAGCTTTCTTT. Translating gives CASSLAASRATEAFF.

This clone has only a few counts. The chain employs TRBV7-9 and TRBJ2-1; D is uncertain. V was cut by 5 bases and J by 2 bases, with 10 bases left in between. CDR1 is SEHNR, CDR2 FQNEAQ, per germline (reference sequence). The CDR3 has 14 amino acids. The CDR3 here is CASSPSPTYNEQFF. The CDR3 region has the DNA TGTGCCAGCAGCCCCAGCCCTACCTACAATGAGCAGTTCTTC.

The chain recombines TRBV29-1 with TRBJ2-7; 9 positions agree with TRBD2. V lost 2 bases and J lost 0; bases outside the gene matches: 2. This CDR3 spans 14 amino acids. Germline CDR1 is SQVTM and CDR2 is ANQGSEA. The CDR3 nucleotides read TGCAGCGTTGAACTAGCGGGAAGCTCCTACGAGCAGTACTTC. This codes for CSVELAGSSYEQYF.

This rearrangement joins TRBV5-5 to TRBJ2-7; unclear D gene. V lost 0 bases and J 7 bases, leaving 14 bases between the germline ends. Germline values: CDR1 SGHKS, CDR2 YYEKEE (reference sequence). The CDR3 length is 14 residues. The CDR3 here is CASSLGSSLWEQYF. The CDR3 nucleotides read TGTGCCAGCAGCTTGGGAAGTAGTCTATGGGAGCAGTACTTC.

This clone appeared a few times. The chain uses TRBV27 and TRBJ2-1; TRBD2 aligns across 8 bases. V dropped 2 bases and J dropped 8; count of bases not matched to a gene: 8. The CDR3 has 15 residues. Germline V gives CDR1 MNHEY, CDR2 SMNVEV (reference sequence). For the CDR3, the DNA is TGTGCCAGCAGTTTAGCTAGCGGGTTTGGGTATGAGCAGTTCTTC. It translates to CASSLASGFGYEQFF.

The CDR3 sequence is CASSQGQGFYEQYF. CDR3 coding DNA: TGTGCCAGCAGCCAGGGACAGGGTTTCTACGAGCAGTACTTC. The V gene is TRBV5-6, the J gene TRBJ2-5; 9 nucleotides agree with TRBD1. The J call could be wrong; TRBJ2-7 is a better fit for the DNA end. Germline V gives CDR1 SGHDT, CDR2 YYEEEE. This CDR3 contains 14 residues.

The chain uses TRBV7-2 and TRBJ2-7; D gene uncertain. V lost 5 bases and J 5 bases, leaving 19 bases between the germline ends. This CDR3 is 15 amino acids long. Looked up from germline, CDR1 is SGHTA and CDR2 is FQGNSA. The CDR3 loop reads CASSEYGATSDEQYF. The CDR3 region has the DNA TGTGCCAGCAGCGAATACGGAGCGACTTCTGACGAGCAGTACTTC.

The chain recombines TRBV19 with TRBJ1-5; 7 bases are a match to TRBD1. The CDR3 covers 17 residues. J gave up 4 bases and V 4 bases, and 13 bases lay outside the gene matches. Germline CDR1 and CDR2: LNHDA and SQIVND (reference sequence). The CDR3 protein is CASSTHTGTAVNQPQHF. As DNA, the CDR3 is TGTGCCAGTAGTACACACACCGGGACAGCGGTGAATCAGCCCCAGCATTTT.

The chain employs TRBV5-4 and TRBJ2-1; 10 bases map to TRBD2. The length of the CDR3 is 15 residues. J lost 7 bases, V lost 1 base, and 5 bases had no gene match. The germline gives CDR1 SGHNT, CDR2 YYREEE (reference sequence). The DNA of the CDR3 is TGTGCCAGCAGCTTGTTACTAGCGGGAACGAATGAGCAGTTCTTC. Protein sequence: CASSLLLAGTNEQFF.

The chain couples TRBV19 to TRBJ2-3; possibly TRBD1 or TRBD2 for D (5 bases each). V was cut by 6 bases and J by 2 bases, with 18 bases left in between. CDR3 length: 16 amino acids. Germline values: CDR1 LNHDA, CDR2 SQIVND (reference sequence). The CDR3 DNA sequence: TGTGCCAGTAGCCGCCCCGGGGCCGGGAACACAGATACGCAGTATTTT. Translating it yields CASSRPGAGNTDTQYF.

The chain has TRBV10-3 and TRBJ2-3; D perhaps matches TRBD2 (5 bases). This CDR3 is 14 amino acids long. Per the germline V gene, CDR1 is ENHRY and CDR2 is SYGVKD. V lost 2 bases, J lost 6 bases, and 12 bases lay in between. CDR3 nucleotide sequence: TGTGCCATCAGTGAGACTAGTATGGTCGATACGCAGTATTTT. This sequence encodes CAISETSMVDTQYF.

The rearrangement joins TRBV11-2 to TRBJ2-3; tentative D call: TRBD2 (5 bases). This CDR3 has 14 amino acids. Germline V lookup: CDR1 SGHAT, CDR2 FQNNGV. The germline V and J ends were trimmed by 1 base and 0 bases, with 5 bases remaining between them. The CDR3 DNA reads TGTGCCAGCAGCTTAGGAGGGAGCACAGATACGCAGTATTTT. It translates to CASSLGGSTDTQYF.

This chain connects TRBV30 to TRBJ2-5; D possibly uses TRBD1 or TRBD2 (5 bases each). Germline-derived CDR1 and CDR2 are GTSNPN and SVGIG (reference sequence). The CDR3 sequence is 12 residues long. V shed 0 bases and J shed 5 bases, with 7 bases lying between them. The CDR3 loop is CAWSVWGETQYF. Written as DNA, the CDR3 is TGTGCCTGGAGTGTATGGGGGGAGACCCAGTACTTC. Drawing the rest from reference TRBV30 and TRBJ2-5, the complete variable domain is SQTIHQWPATLVQPVGSPLSLECTVEGTSNPNLYWYRQAAGRGLQLLFYSVGIGQISSEVPQNLSASRPQDRQFILSSKKLLLSDSGFYLCAWSVWGETQYFGPGTRLLVL.

The V and J genes are TRBV19 and TRBJ2-3; 8 bases align to TRBD1. The germline V gene encodes CDR1 LNHDA and CDR2 SQIVND (reference sequence). After removal of 2 bases from V and 3 bases from J, the junction contained 7 bases not matched to a gene. CDR3 length: 16 residues. The CDR3 here is CASSISGQGRTDTQYF. CDR3 nucleotide sequence: TGTGCCAGTAGTATATCCGGACAGGGTCGAACAGATACGCAGTATTTT.

V gene TRBV5-1 combines with J gene TRBJ2-1, with 10 bases lining up with TRBD2. This CDR3 has 18 amino acids. The V segment lost 4 bases and the J segment 0 bases; nucleotides outside the gene matches: 10. Per germline, CDR1 SGHRS and CDR2 YFSETQ. This CDR3 reads CASSPGNSGRSSYNEQFF. The CDR3 nucleotides are TGCGCCAGCAGCCCTGGAAATAGCGGGAGGAGCTCCTACAATGAGCAGTTCTTC.

This chain uses TRBV12-5 with TRBJ1-1; D might be TRBD1 (5 bases). There are 13 residues in the CDR3. V was cut by 1 base and J by 6 bases, with 9 bases left in between. The germline CDR1 and CDR2 sequences are LGHNT and FRNRAP. This CDR3 reads CASGLGRDPEAFF. In DNA form, the CDR3 reads TGTGCTAGTGGTTTGGGCAGGGATCCTGAAGCTTTCTTT.

The chain joins TRBV30 to TRBJ2-3, with D unresolved. V was clipped by 4 bases and J by 2 bases, with 13 bases between them. The CDR3 extends over 14 amino acids. CDR1 GTSNPN and CDR2 SVGIG come from the germline V gene (reference sequence). This CDR3 is CAWKMGIVTDTQYF. The CDR3 region has the DNA TGTGCCTGGAAAATGGGGATAGTCACAGATACGCAGTATTTT.

The chain carries TRBV2 and TRBJ2-4; TRBD2 matches 12 bases. Looked up from germline, CDR1 is SNHLY and CDR2 is FYNNEI. With V trimmed by 4 bases and J by 6 bases, 7 bases remained unmatched. This CDR3 region has 16 residues. The DNA of the CDR3 is TGTGCCAGCAGTGCCAGACTAGCGGGAGAAGGAAACATTCAGTACTTC. Its translation: CASSARLAGEGNIQYF.